What follows describes a single T cell receptor beta chain. Antigen: not known. These data are taken from a study of T cell repertoires in cytomegalovirus infection. Turning to the study itself: Selected CMV epitopes included recently identified HLA-C-restricted ones as well as well-studied HLA-B-restricted ones. Through public TCR beta signatures, both CMV infection and matching HLA type were indicated. General study points: CMV-specific HLA-C-restricted TCR beta clonotypes dominated the ex vivo response. Public TCR beta family frequency separated CMV-and-HLA carriers, including in an independent cohort.

CDR1 and CDR2 (germline): DFQATT, SNEGSKA (reference sequence). The length of the CDR3 is 13 residues. V was trimmed by 2 bases and J by 5 bases, leaving 13 bases between them. TCRdb called the reads again in MiXCR, with one record for every CDR3 protein. The repertoire includes a few hundred thousand distinct CDR3 sequences, 40% of them detected once, and around 50% sits in the top ten. V and J are TRBV20-1 and TRBJ2-7; the D is unclear. Specimen: cultured PBMCs, collected from culture after CMV antigen stimulation. The receptor was isolated from a human donor in good health (CMV status not recorded). Some clones in this sample may be carry-over from other donors' samples. The CDR3 DNA sequence: TGCAGTGCTAGAATCTCCTCCGGTCACGAGCAGTACTTC. Its translation is CSARISSGHEQYF.